Sequencing of this T cell receptor beta chain was carried out in a study of shared clonotypes between healthy human individuals (dated by TCRdb to 2018 to 2021). About the investigation overall: A couple of women and a few men aged 18 to 49 years were included in the cohort. To estimate repertoire size and how much clonotypes are shared between individuals, the study performed deep sequencing of blood TCR repertoires from five healthy adults. Libraries were prepared and TCR repertoires were sequenced by different laboratories using diverse techniques, in order to increase sequencing depth and limit assay-specific biases. Each donor's leukapheresis produced roughly between roughly 0.85 and 10 billion PBMCs.

Using the deep immunoSEQ assay, TCR CDR3 regions were amplified from genomic DNA by multiplex PCR. Extracted genomic DNA from each cell subset was distributed evenly across all wells of several immunoSEQ 96-well plates, and each plate was treated as a replicate. For unsorted PBMC, each replicate PCR was loaded with approximately 300 ng genomic DNA, equivalent to 25,000 to 35,000 T cell genomes. Unsorted PBMC genomic DNA was sequenced across ten immunoSEQ deep assay plates. Purified libraries were quantified with a Qubit 3.0 fluorometer, sized on a Bioanalyzer 2100, and re-quantified with the KAPA Library Quantification kit. Every immunoSEQ 96-well plate was sequenced on a separate single-read 150-cycle Illumina NextSeq 550 flow cell. The original methods were these. The immunoSEQ output contained only junctional sequences without quality scores, so filtering could not match that applied to full-length reads. To assign V/J genes and CDR3, sequences were annotated against IMGT germline references using PyIR, a Python wrapper for IgBLAST v1.9. Reads with weak V/J assignments (E-value above 1e-6), missing CDR3, stop codons, out-of-frame junctions, or ambiguous translated residues were removed. V3J clonotypes were defined as sequences sharing an identical inferred V gene, J gene, and CDR3 amino acid sequence. Percentage overlap between repertoires was calculated by dividing the number of shared unique clonotypes by the size of the smaller repertoire. RTK rarefaction, the Chao1 estimator, and Recon v2.1 estimates of unobserved clonotypes were used to assess repertoire richness. TCRdb stores this immuneACCESS table with in-frame sequences only. Part of the clones is absent; in the studies checked, under half of the shortfall reflects unresolved V genes, and no reason is known for the rest. V and J calls and clone size are as listed in that table; D and trimming were resolved from the DNA. Recorded for this sample are about 480,000 clones; 75% to 80% of them occurred a single time. The top ten clones comprise approximately 13% of the sample.

The donors were healthy, HIV-negative adults who had no recently reported acute infections or vaccinations. Every donor was a Caucasian adult living in Nashville, Tennessee, USA. For unsorted samples, roughly 90 million PBMCs were counted, and genomic DNA was extracted using the QIAamp DNA Blood Mini kit. After blood collection by leukapheresis, PBMCs were isolated using Ficoll-Histopaque density gradient centrifugation and then cryopreserved in the vapor phase of liquid nitrogen. Comments on this clone: There is no known antigen for this receptor. Compared with germline, one end of the junction differs, possibly owing to a read error.

Results and caveats for the whole study, not just this receptor: Sampling was restricted to blood, and TCR repertoires in tissues likely differ from the TCR repertoires found in blood. Pairwise subsampling led to the expectation that sequencing depth would affect the degree of clonotype sharing among donors. The small number of donors limited the genetic and exposure-history diversity represented.

Per the germline V gene (reference sequence), SSHAT is the CDR1 and FNYEAQ is the CDR2. CDR3 length: 13 amino acids, cysteine to phenylalanine. The DNA shown is the 39-base CDR3, in frame from base 1. Material for sequencing was PBMCs. The TCR comes from a woman aged 40 to 50 in good health. Some clones in this sample may be carry-over from other donors' samples. The chain joins TRBV7-7 to TRBJ2-2; TRBD2 aligns with 7 central bases. This receptor carries the CDR3 CASSRGDTGELFF. The nucleotides are TGTGCTAGCAGCCGGGGGGACACCGGGGAGCTGTTTTTT.